The 7 T cell receptor beta chains below were found in one sample sequenced in a study of shared clonotypes between healthy human individuals. Profiled with immunoSEQ multiplex PCR; TCRdb holds only in-frame clones, not every one. The repertoire holds about 2.5 million clones, just under 95% seen once, with around 0.35% in the top ten. The sequencing input was naive CD4+ T cells from PBMCs. The subset here: CD45RA+ positively selected. These receptors were collected from a man between 18 and 35 years old in good health. Some clones in this sample may be carry-over from other donors' samples.

Note on this clone: The sample carries other DNA sequences with the same CDR3. CDR3 sequence: CASSFLAGGGYEQYF. The CDR3 region has the DNA TGCGCCAGCAGCTTCCTAGCGGGAGGAGGATACGAGCAGTACTTC. The rearrangement links TRBV5-1 to TRBJ2-7, with 11 bases lining up with TRBD2. There are 15 residues in the CDR3. The V segment lost 2 bases and the J segment 4 bases; nucleotides outside the gene matches: 5. CDR1 is SGHRS and CDR2 is YFSETQ in the germline V gene.

The chain couples TRBV28 to TRBJ2-1; no firm D call. The V gene lost 2 bases and the J gene lost 5 bases, with 22 bases spanning the gap. Germline V gives CDR1 MDHEN, CDR2 SYDVKM. The CDR3 is 18 residues long. CDR3 coding DNA: TGTGCCAGCAGTTTACTCGGCGACACCGCCGCACGGGACAATGAGCAGTTCTTC. This codes for CASSLLGDTAARDNEQFF.

The rearrangement joins TRBV6-5 to TRBJ2-7, with D possibly TRBD1 on 6 matching bases. The germline gives CDR1 MNHEY, CDR2 SVGAGI. The CDR3 is 14 residues long. V lost 6 bases and J lost 7, with 19 bases in between. CDR3 DNA sequence: TGTGCCAGCAGAGCCGTGGGGACATCCCTGGAGCAGTACTTC. Translated, it gives CASRAVGTSLEQYF.

The genes are TRBV7-9 and TRBJ1-1; D is uncertain. Trimming cost V 3 bases and J 0 bases, with 8 bases left between them. This CDR3 has 14 residues. Germline V gene data show CDR1 as SEHNR and CDR2 as FQNEAQ (reference sequence). The CDR3: CASSFYELNTEAFF. For the CDR3, the DNA is TGTGCCAGCAGCTTTTACGAATTGAACACTGAAGCTTTCTTT.

In the case of this clone: Different DNA sequences within this sample yield the same CDR3. The J gene is TRBJ2-7, the V gene TRBV2, with 7 bases fitting TRBD1. This CDR3 has 13 residues. With V trimmed by 5 bases and J by 2 bases, 3 bases remained unmatched. Germline V CDR1 and CDR2: SNHLY, FYNNEI. The chain's CDR3 is CASSRDRPYEQYF. CDR3 coding DNA: TGTGCCAGCAGTCGGGACAGACCCTACGAGCAGTACTTC.

Turning to this clone: The sample holds other DNA sequences that translate to the same CDR3. The rearrangement joins TRBV27 to TRBJ1-4; perhaps TRBD1 as D (5 bases). V was trimmed by 4 bases and J by 3 bases, leaving 9 bases between them. This CDR3 region has 14 residues. Germline assignment: CDR1 MNHEY and CDR2 SMNVEV (reference sequence). CDR3 coding DNA: TGTGCCAGCAGTTATCAGGGTTCTAATGAAAAACTGTTTTTT. It encodes CASSYQGSNEKLFF.

This sequence joins TRBV2 and TRBJ1-6; 7 nucleotides agree with TRBD1. The junction had 3 bases not matched to a gene; V was cut back by 8 bases and J by 5 bases. This CDR3 is 13 amino acids long. Germline V CDR1 and CDR2: SNHLY, FYNNEI. CDR3 sequence reads: CASGTDHNSPLHF. In nucleotides, the CDR3 is TGTGCCAGCGGGACAGACCATAATTCACCCCTCCACTTT.